Below are 25 T cell receptor beta chains sequenced from a single sample in a study of T cell responses to AZD1222 COVID-19 vaccine. Clones were sequenced by immunoSEQ multiplex PCR, and TCRdb holds only the in-frame ones, with some missing. Here the sample spans about 130,000 clones, approximately 83% being singletons. The starting material was peripheral blood, obtained on day 0 of AZD1222 vaccination. The receptors come from an adult in good health.

The rearrangement joins TRBV18 to TRBJ1-3; D is unclear. This CDR3 comprises 17 residues. The germline V and J ends were trimmed by 3 bases and 2 bases, with 17 bases remaining between them. Germline loops: CDR1 KGHSH, CDR2 LQKENI. As DNA, the CDR3 is TGTGCCAGCTCACCCCGGACCAGTCAAATCGCTGGAAACACCATATATTTT. Amino acid sequence: CASSPRTSQIAGNTIYF. Full variable domain (rest looked up from reference TRBV18 and TRBJ1-3): NAGVMQNPRHLVRRRGQEARLRCSPMKGHSHVYWYRQLPEEGLKFMVYLQKENIIDESGMPKERFSAEFPKEGPSILRIQQVVRGDSAAYFCASSPRTSQIAGNTIYFGEGSWLTVV.

The genes are TRBV5-1 and TRBJ1-4; tentative D call: TRBD1 (5 bases). Deletions cut 7 bases from V and 4 bases from J, with 11 bases between. Germline-derived CDR1 and CDR2 are SGHRS and YFSETQ. This CDR3 is 13 amino acids long. In nucleotides, the CDR3 is TGCGCCAGCTCAAAGGGGATTAATGAAAAACTGTTTTTT. As protein: CASSKGINEKLFF.

V and J are TRBV9 and TRBJ1-1; D remains unclear. Germline V CDR1 and CDR2: SGDLS, YYNGEE. The V end was cut by 0 bases, the J end by 4 bases, with 13 bases between. The CDR3 length is 15 residues. The CDR3 is CASSVAFTPFTEAFF. The DNA for the CDR3 is TGTGCCAGCAGCGTAGCCTTTACGCCGTTCACTGAAGCTTTCTTT.

The table lists this clone with a few counts. The chain combines TRBV7-9 with TRBJ2-7; either TRBD1 or TRBD2 may fit D (6 bases each). Trimming took off 1 base at V and 3 bases at J, with 16 bases between the two ends. The CDR3 is 16 amino acids. CDR1 is SEHNR and CDR2 is FQNEAQ in the germline V gene (reference sequence). The CDR3 coding sequence is TGTGCCAGCAGCTTAGAGGCTCTCGGGGGCGGCTACGAGCAGTACTTC. This codes for CASSLEALGGGYEQYF. Drawing the rest from reference TRBV7-9 and TRBJ2-7, the complete variable domain is DTGVSQNPRHKITKRGQNVTFRCDPISEHNRLYWYRQTLGQGPEFLTYFQNEAQLEKSRLLSDRFSAERPKGSFSTLEIQRTEQGDSAMYLCASSLEALGGGYEQYFGPGTRLTVT.

The chain employs TRBV27 and TRBJ2-2; D is unclear. Germline V gene lookup returns CDR1 MNHEY and CDR2 SMNVEV (reference sequence). This CDR3 has 15 amino acids. V dropped 3 bases and J dropped 4 bases, with 12 bases sitting between them. The CDR3: CASSFGPFGTGELFF. CDR3 DNA sequence: TGTGCCAGCAGTTTCGGTCCCTTTGGCACCGGGGAGCTGTTTTTT.

The J gene is TRBJ2-1, the V gene TRBV4-3; D call uncertain. The length of the CDR3 is 15 residues. Germline lookup yields CDR1 LGHNA and CDR2 YSLEER. Trimming removed 4 bases from V and 0 bases from J, with 10 bases in between. The CDR3 is CASSLDTFSYNEQFF. The CDR3, as DNA: TGCGCCAGCAGCCTAGATACTTTCTCCTACAATGAGCAGTTCTTC.

V usage is TRBV20-1 and J usage is TRBJ2-5, with D hard to call. Germline V gene data show CDR1 as DFQATT and CDR2 as SNEGSKA (reference sequence). V was cut by 5 bases and J by 10 bases, with 5 bases left in between. The CDR3 consists of 8 residues. CDR3 bases: TGCAGTGCTGGGCGCCAGTACTTC. It translates to CSAGRQYF.

The chain employs TRBV9 and TRBJ2-3; 8 nucleotides match TRBD1. This CDR3 comprises 15 residues. Germline CDR1 SGDLS, CDR2 YYNGEE. Trimming at V came to 4 bases and at J to 5 bases, leaving 9 bases not matched to a gene. The CDR3: CASSNYRGSEDTQYF. DNA for the CDR3: TGTGCCAGCAGCAATTACAGGGGGAGTGAAGATACGCAGTATTTT.

This clone was recorded only once. The chain joins TRBV30 to TRBJ1-2, with 12 bases that match TRBD1. Per germline, CDR1 GTSNPN and CDR2 SVGIG (reference sequence). The CDR3 extends over 19 amino acids. The V gene end was trimmed by 1 base and the J gene end by 4 bases; junction bases not matched to a gene: 16. The CDR3 protein is CAWSGRYRDRGLRSYGYTF. The CDR3 DNA sequence: TGTGCCTGGAGTGGCCGCTACCGGGACAGGGGGCTCCGGAGCTATGGCTACACCTTC.

V is TRBV18 and J is TRBJ2-3, with 7 bases aligning to TRBD1. V lost 2 bases, J lost 6 bases, and 5 bases stayed unmatched. The germline gives CDR1 KGHSH, CDR2 LQKENI. The CDR3 extends over 14 amino acids. CDR3 residues: CASSPAQGMDTQYF. The CDR3 DNA reads as TGTGCCAGCTCACCAGCACAGGGGATGGATACGCAGTATTTT.

This clone came up a few times. The chain links TRBV2 to TRBJ1-5; D remains ambiguous. The V end lost 5 bases, the J end lost 10 bases, and 9 bases lay between the germline ends. In germline, CDR1 is SNHLY, CDR2 FYNNEI. This CDR3 contains 11 residues. The CDR3 sequence is CASSRTSPQHF. The CDR3 DNA reads TGTGCCAGCAGTCGGACGTCTCCCCAGCATTTT.

The V call is TRBV4-1, the J call TRBJ2-7; 8 bases align to TRBD1. The CDR3 is made up of 17 amino acids. Germline V lookup: CDR1 MGHRA, CDR2 YSYEKL. V shed 3 bases, J shed 3 bases, and the junction held 13 bases outside the gene matches. CDR3 sequence reads: CASSQERTGPRGYEQYF. As DNA, the CDR3 is TGCGCCAGCAGCCAGGAGCGGACAGGGCCAAGGGGCTACGAGCAGTACTTC.

This clone was found a few times. This chain joins TRBV4-2 and TRBJ1-3; 8 nucleotides align to TRBD1. Germline assignment: CDR1 LGHNA and CDR2 YNFKEQ. The V and J ends lost 0 bases and 4 bases, in that order; junction bases with no gene match: 5. This CDR3 is built from 16 residues. This CDR3 reads CASSQDGQGSGNTIYF. CDR3 nucleotide sequence: TGTGCCAGCAGCCAAGACGGACAGGGATCAGGAAACACCATATATTTT.

The chain recombines TRBV7-2 with TRBJ1-6; TRBD1 is a possible D gene (5 bases). The ends were cut back, 5 bases at V and 2 bases at J, with 16 bases in the middle. The CDR3 totals 17 residues. The germline gives CDR1 SGHTA, CDR2 FQGNSA. The CDR3 here is CASSPPQGSTYNSPLHF. CDR3 coding DNA: TGTGCCAGCAGCCCCCCCCAGGGTAGCACCTATAATTCACCCCTCCACTTT.

This clone occurred once. The chain carries TRBV3-1 (or the pseudogene TRBV3-2) and TRBJ2-7; 8 positions agree with TRBD1. V gave up 6 bases and J gave up 4 bases; unmatched junction bases: 2. Per germline, CDR1 LGHDT and CDR2 YNNKEL (reference sequence). The CDR3 is made up of 12 amino acids. CDR3 region: CASRDRAYEQYF. For the CDR3, the DNA is TGTGCCAGCAGGGACAGGGCTTACGAGCAGTACTTC.

This sequence joins TRBV5-1 and TRBJ1-3; maybe TRBD1 (5 bases). Trimming cost V 3 bases and J 0 bases, with 10 bases left between them. There are 15 residues in the CDR3. From germline, CDR1 is SGHRS and CDR2 YFSETQ. The CDR3 DNA sequence: TGCGCCAGCAGCTCCCTAACAGGCTCTGGAAACACCATATATTTT. It is translated as CASSSLTGSGNTIYF. Together with reference TRBV5-1 and TRBJ1-3, the CDR3 gives the full variable domain: KAGVTQTPRYLIKTRGQQVTLSCSPISGHRSVSWYQQTPGQGLQFLFEYFSETQRNKGNFPGRFSGRQFSNSRSEMNVSTLELGDSALYLCASSSLTGSGNTIYFGEGSWLTVV.

This clone was counted between two and nine times. V usage is TRBV27 and J usage is TRBJ2-2; D is uncertain. With 3 bases removed from V and 1 base from J, the gap between germline ends came to 3 bases. Germline loops: CDR1 MNHEY, CDR2 SMNVEV (reference sequence). The CDR3 is 13 residues long. The CDR3 region is CASSLGNTGELFF. The CDR3 DNA follows: TGTGCCAGCAGTTTGGGGAACACCGGGGAGCTGTTTTTT.

V is TRBV19 and J is TRBJ2-7, with 10 nucleotides matching TRBD1. V lost 5 bases to trimming and J lost 1 base; unmatched junction nucleotides: 5. This CDR3 has 15 residues. The germline V gene has CDR1 LNHDA and CDR2 SQIVND (reference sequence). CDR3 sequence reads: CASSSWDRGSYEQYF. Here the CDR3 DNA reads TGTGCCAGTAGTTCTTGGGACAGGGGATCCTACGAGCAGTACTTC.

The rearrangement joins TRBV29-1 to TRBJ1-5; D is ambiguous. Trimming left V 5 bases short and J 0 bases short, with 8 bases between. The CDR3 sequence is 13 residues long. Germline V gives CDR1 SQVTM, CDR2 ANQGSEA. The CDR3 bases are TGCAGCGTTCAAGGTTATAGCAATCAGCCCCAGCATTTT. Translated: CSVQGYSNQPQHF.

This chain uses TRBV15 with TRBJ1-2, with D perhaps matching TRBD1 (5 bases). V lost 5 bases and J 8 bases, leaving 12 bases between the germline ends. CDR3 length: 12 residues. Germline loops: CDR1 LNHNV, CDR2 YYDKDF (reference sequence). Here the CDR3 reads CATSLGRDGYTF. The CDR3 nucleotides are TGTGCCACCAGCCTGGGGCGGGACGGCTACACCTTC.

The chain combines TRBV4-3 with TRBJ2-3, with no clear D. Germline V gene data show CDR1 as LGHNA and CDR2 as YSLEER. The V end was cut by 4 bases, the J end by 2 bases, with 10 bases between. The CDR3 sequence is 14 residues long. DNA for the CDR3: TGCGCCAGCAGCCCCCAGGCGTCCACAGATACGCAGTATTTT. Translation: CASSPQASTDTQYF.

The V gene is TRBV7-2, the J gene TRBJ2-1, with TRBD1 matching 8 bases. The CDR3 is 14 amino acids. J gave up 6 bases and V 5 bases, and 6 bases lay outside the gene matches. Per germline, CDR1 SGHTA and CDR2 FQGNSA. For the CDR3, the DNA is TGTGCCAGCAGCCAGGACAGGGTGAGCAATGAGCAGTTCTTC. It specifies CASSQDRVSNEQFF.

This chain joins TRBV7-2 and TRBJ1-5, with D uncertain. Trimming stripped 1 base from V and 5 bases from J, with 3 bases between. Germline CDR1 SGHTA, CDR2 FQGNSA. CDR3 length: 12 amino acids. Here the CDR3 reads CASSLDYQPQHF. The DNA for the CDR3 is TGTGCCAGCAGCTTAGATTATCAGCCCCAGCATTTT.

V is TRBV6-5 and J is TRBJ1-5; D unclear. Trimming cost V 6 bases and J 6 bases, with 12 bases left between them. The CDR3 consists of 13 residues. The germline V gene encodes CDR1 MNHEY and CDR2 SVGAGI. The CDR3 sequence is CASSYGQLQPQHF. CDR3 bases: TGTGCCAGCAGCTACGGCCAGCTTCAGCCCCAGCATTTT.

The chain links TRBV29-1 to TRBJ1-5; 11 bases agree with TRBD1. Germline V gives CDR1 SQVTM, CDR2 ANQGSEA. The CDR3 runs 14 residues. V shed 5 bases, J shed 7 bases, and the junction held 7 bases outside the gene matches. The CDR3 DNA reads TGCAGCGTTCGGACAGGGGGCAGGGGACAGCCCCAGCATTTT. Protein sequence: CSVRTGGRGQPQHF.